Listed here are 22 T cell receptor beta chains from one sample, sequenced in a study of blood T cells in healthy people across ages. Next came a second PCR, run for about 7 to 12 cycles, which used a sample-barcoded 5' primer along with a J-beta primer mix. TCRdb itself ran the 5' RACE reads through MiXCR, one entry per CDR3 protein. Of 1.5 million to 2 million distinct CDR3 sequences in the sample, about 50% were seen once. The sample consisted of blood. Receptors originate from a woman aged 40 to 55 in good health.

This chain's CDR3 is CASSLSRGVRAKNIQYF. The CDR3 region has the DNA TGTGCCAGCAGTTTATCGAGGGGCGTGAGGGCCAAAAACATTCAGTACTTC. The gene calls are TRBV27 and TRBJ2-4; D could derive from TRBD1 or TRBD2 (5 bases each). Germline V gene lookup returns CDR1 MNHEY and CDR2 SMNVEV (reference sequence). The CDR3 consists of 17 residues. V lost 0 bases to trimming and J lost 1 base, with 13 bases between them.

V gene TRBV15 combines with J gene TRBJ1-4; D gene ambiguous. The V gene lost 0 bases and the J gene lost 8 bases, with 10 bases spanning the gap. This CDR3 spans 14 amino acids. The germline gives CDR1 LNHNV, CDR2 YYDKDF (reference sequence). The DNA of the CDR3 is TGTGCCACCAGCAGAGATGGGGTCGGGGAAAAACTGTTTTTT. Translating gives CATSRDGVGEKLFF. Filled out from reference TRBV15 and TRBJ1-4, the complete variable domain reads DAMVIQNPRYQVTQFGKPVTLSCSQTLNHNVMYWYQQKSSQAPKLLFHYYDKDFNNEADTPDNFQSRRPNTSFCFLDIRSPGLGDTAMYLCATSRDGVGEKLFFGSGTQLSVL.

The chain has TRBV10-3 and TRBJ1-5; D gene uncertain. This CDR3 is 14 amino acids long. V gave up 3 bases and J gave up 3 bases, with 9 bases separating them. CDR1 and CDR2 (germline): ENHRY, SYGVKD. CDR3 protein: CAISDDGYNQPQHF. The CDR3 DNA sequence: TGTGCCATCAGTGACGACGGGTACAATCAGCCCCAGCATTTT.

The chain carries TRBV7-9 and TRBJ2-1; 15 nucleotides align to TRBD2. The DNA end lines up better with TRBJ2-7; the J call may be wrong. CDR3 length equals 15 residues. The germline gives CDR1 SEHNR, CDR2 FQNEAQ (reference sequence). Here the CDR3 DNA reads TGTGCCAGCCGAAGGACTAGCGGGGGGGACAATGAGCAGTACTTC. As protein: CASRRTSGGDNEQYF.

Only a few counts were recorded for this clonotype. The DNA of the CDR3 is TGTGCCAGCAGCTTTTCACAGGGGGTCGAATACATTCAGTACTTC. Translation gives CASSFSQGVEYIQYF. The gene calls are TRBV11-2 and TRBJ2-4; 8 bases are shared with TRBD1. The CDR3 length is 15 residues. Per the germline V gene, CDR1 is SGHAT and CDR2 is FQNNGV. J lost 8 bases, V lost 3 bases, and 9 bases had no gene match.

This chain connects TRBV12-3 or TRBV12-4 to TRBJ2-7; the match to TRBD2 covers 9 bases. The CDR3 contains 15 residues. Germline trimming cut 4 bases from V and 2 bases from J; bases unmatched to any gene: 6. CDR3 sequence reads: CASSSSASGAYEQYF. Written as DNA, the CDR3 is TGTGCCAGCAGTTCATCGGCTAGCGGGGCCTACGAGCAGTACTTC.

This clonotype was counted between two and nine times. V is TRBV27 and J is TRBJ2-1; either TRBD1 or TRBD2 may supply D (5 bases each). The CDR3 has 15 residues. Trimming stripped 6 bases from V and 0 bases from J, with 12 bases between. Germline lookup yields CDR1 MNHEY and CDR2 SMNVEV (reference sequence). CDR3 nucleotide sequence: TGTGCCAGCAGCCGCATGAGGGGCTCCTACAATGAGCAGTTCTTC. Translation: CASSRMRGSYNEQFF.

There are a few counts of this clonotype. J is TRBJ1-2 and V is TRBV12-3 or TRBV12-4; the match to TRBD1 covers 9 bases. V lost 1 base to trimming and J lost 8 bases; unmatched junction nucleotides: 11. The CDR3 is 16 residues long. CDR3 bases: TGTGCCAGCAGTTTAGATCCTACAGGGGGCATATTCGGCTACACCTTC. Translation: CASSLDPTGGIFGYTF.

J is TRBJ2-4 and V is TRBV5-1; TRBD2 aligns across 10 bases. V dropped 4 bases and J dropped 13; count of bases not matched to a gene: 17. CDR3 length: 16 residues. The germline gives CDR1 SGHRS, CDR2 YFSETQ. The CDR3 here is CASSLTGTSGAGEQYF. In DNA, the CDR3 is TGCGCCAGCAGCCTGACGGGCACTAGCGGGGCCGGTGAGCAGTACTTC.

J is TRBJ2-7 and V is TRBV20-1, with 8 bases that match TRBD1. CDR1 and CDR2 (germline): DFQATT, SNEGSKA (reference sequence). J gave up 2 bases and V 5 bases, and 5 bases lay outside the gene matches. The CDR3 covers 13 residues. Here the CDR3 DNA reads TGCAGTGCTGGGACAGGAAAACCCTACGAGCAGTACTTC. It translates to CSAGTGKPYEQYF.

The DNA of the CDR3 is TGTGCCAGCAGCTCGGGAACAGGGTTCGGCTACGAGCAGTACTTC. Protein product: CASSSGTGFGYEQYF. V and J are TRBV11-2 and TRBJ2-5; possible D gene TRBD1, 6 bases. Gene TRBJ2-7 matches the end of the DNA better, so the J call may be wrong. CDR1 and CDR2 (germline): SGHAT, FQNNGV. The CDR3 is made up of 15 amino acids.

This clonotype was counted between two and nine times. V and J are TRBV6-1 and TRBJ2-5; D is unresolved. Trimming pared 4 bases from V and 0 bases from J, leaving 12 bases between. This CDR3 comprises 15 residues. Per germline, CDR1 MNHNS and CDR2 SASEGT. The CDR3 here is CASSGESLYQETQYF. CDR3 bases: TGTGCCAGCAGTGGTGAATCCTTATACCAAGAGACCCAGTACTTC.

The CDR3 DNA reads as TGTGCCAGCACCACAGACAATTACGAGCAGTACTTC. Its protein product is CASTTDNYEQYF. V is TRBV6-2 or TRBV6-3 and J is TRBJ2-7; D is ambiguous. CDR3 length equals 12 residues. Germline CDR1 is MNHEY and CDR2 is SVGEGT. Trimming took 7 bases from V and 4 from J, leaving 11 bases between them.

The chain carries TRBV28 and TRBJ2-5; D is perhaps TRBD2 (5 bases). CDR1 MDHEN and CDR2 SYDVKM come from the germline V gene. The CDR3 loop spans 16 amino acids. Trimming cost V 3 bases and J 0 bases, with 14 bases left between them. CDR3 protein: CASSFGQTGYQETQYF. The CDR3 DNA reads TGTGCCAGCAGTTTCGGGCAGACGGGGTACCAAGAGACCCAGTACTTC. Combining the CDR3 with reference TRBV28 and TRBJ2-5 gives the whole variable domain DVKVTQSSRYLVKRTGEKVFLECVQDMDHENMFWYRQDPGLGLRLIYFSYDVKMKEKGDIPEGYSVSREKKERFSLILESASTNQTSMYLCASSFGQTGYQETQYFGPGTRLLVL.

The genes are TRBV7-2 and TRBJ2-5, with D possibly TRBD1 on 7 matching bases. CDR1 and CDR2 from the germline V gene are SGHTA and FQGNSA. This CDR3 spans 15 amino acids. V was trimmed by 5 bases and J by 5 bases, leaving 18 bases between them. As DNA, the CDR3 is TGTGCCAGCAGCCCCCCAGGGGGGTTTCTGGAGACCCAGTACTTC. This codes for CASSPPGGFLETQYF.

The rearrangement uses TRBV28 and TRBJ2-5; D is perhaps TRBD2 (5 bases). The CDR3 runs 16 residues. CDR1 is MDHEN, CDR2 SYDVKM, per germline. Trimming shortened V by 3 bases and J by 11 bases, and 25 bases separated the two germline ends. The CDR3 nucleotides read TGTGCCAGCAGTTTTTTGAGGGCCCAAGGGTACAATGAGCAGTACTTC. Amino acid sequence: CASSFLRAQGYNEQYF.

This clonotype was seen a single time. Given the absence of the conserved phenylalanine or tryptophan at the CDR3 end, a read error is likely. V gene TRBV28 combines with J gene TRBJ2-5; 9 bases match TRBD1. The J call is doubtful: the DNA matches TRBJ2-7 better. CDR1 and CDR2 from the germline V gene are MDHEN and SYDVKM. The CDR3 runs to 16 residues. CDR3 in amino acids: CASRPPTGTGWYEQYL. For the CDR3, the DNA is TGTGCCAGCAGGCCTCCCACCGGGACAGGGTGGTACGAGCAGTACTTG.

The CDR3 loop is CASSYRQGGQPQHF. The CDR3 nucleotides are TGTGCCAGCAGTTACCGGCAGGGGGGTCAGCCCCAGCATTTT. The gene calls are TRBV6-5 and TRBJ1-5, with 7 bases matching TRBD1. The CDR3 is made up of 14 amino acids. Trimming cost V 2 bases and J 6 bases; bases outside gene matches: 4. Germline CDR1 MNHEY, CDR2 SVGAGI.

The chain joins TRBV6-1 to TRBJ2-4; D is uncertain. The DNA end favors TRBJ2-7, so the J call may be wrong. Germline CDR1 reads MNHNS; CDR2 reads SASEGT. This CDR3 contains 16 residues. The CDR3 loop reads CASSEARGAIPYEQYF. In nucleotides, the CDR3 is TGTGCCAGCAGTGAAGCGAGAGGCGCAATCCCCTACGAGCAGTACTTC.

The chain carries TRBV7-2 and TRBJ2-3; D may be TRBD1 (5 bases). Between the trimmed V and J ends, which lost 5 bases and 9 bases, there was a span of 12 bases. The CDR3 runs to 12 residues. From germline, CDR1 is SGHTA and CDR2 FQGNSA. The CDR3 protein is CASSTPGPTQYF. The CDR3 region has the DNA TGTGCCAGCAGCACGCCAGGGCCCACGCAGTATTTT.

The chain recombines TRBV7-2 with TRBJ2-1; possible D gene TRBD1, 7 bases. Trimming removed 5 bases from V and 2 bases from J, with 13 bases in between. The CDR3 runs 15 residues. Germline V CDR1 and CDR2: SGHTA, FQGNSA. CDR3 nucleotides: TGTGCCAGCAGCGGAGGGACAGCCCCCTACAATGAGCAGTTCTTC. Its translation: CASSGGTAPYNEQFF.

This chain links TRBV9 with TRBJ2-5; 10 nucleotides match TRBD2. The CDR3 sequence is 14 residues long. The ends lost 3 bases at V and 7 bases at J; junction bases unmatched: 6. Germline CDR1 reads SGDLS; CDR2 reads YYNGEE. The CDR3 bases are TGTGCCAGCAGCGGATTAGCGGGAGGCGGGACCCAGTACTTC. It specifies CASSGLAGGGTQYF.